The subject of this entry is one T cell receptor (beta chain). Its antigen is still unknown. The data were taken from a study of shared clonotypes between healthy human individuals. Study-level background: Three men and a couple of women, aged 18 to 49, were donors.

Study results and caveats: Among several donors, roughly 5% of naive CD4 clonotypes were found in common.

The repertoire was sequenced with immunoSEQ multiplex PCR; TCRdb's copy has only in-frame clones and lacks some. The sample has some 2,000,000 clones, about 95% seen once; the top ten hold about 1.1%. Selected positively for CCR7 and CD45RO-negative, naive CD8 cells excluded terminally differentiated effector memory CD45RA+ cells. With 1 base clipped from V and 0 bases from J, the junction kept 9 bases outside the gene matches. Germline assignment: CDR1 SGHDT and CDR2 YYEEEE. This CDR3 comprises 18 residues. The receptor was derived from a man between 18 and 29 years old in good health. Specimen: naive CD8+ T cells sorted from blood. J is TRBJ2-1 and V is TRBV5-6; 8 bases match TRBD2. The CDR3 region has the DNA TGTGCCAGCAGCTTGTTTTATAGCGGGACGAGCTCCTACAATGAGCAGTTCTTC. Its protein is CASSLFYSGTSSYNEQFF. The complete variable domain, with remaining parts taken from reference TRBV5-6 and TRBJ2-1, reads DAGVTQSPTHLIKTRGQQVTLRCSPKSGHDTVSWYQQALGQGPQFIFQYYEEEERQRGNFPDRFSGHQFPNYSSELNVNALLLGDSALYLCASSLFYSGTSSYNEQFFGPGTRLTVL.